One sample yielded the 25 T cell receptor beta chains listed below, sequenced in a study of blood T cell repertoires in COVID-19. TCRdb's copy holds only in-frame clones and misses some; the assay was immunoSEQ multiplex PCR. In the table there are approximately 130,000 clones, around 77% of which are singletons. The sample consisted of peripheral blood. All receptors derive from a human donor in a cohort sampled during active COVID-19.

This chain connects TRBV2 to TRBJ2-7; perhaps TRBD1 as D (5 bases). Germline V gene sequence: CDR1 SNHLY, CDR2 FYNNEI. The CDR3 extends over 12 amino acids. The ends were cut back, 6 bases at V and 3 bases at J, with 9 bases in the middle. CDR3 protein: CASSGQGYEQYF. CDR3 in DNA: TGTGCCAGCAGCGGTCAGGGCTACGAGCAGTACTTC.

This chain links TRBV14 with TRBJ2-7; D may be TRBD2 (5 bases). CDR1 and CDR2 from the germline V gene are SGHDN and FVKESK. The CDR3 sequence is 13 residues long. V dropped 3 bases and J dropped 1 base, with 7 bases sitting between them. CDR3 in amino acids: CASSHRGSYEQYF. The CDR3 DNA is TGTGCCAGCAGCCACCGAGGGTCCTACGAGCAGTACTTC.

The chain couples TRBV5-4 to TRBJ2-5, with TRBD2 as a possible D gene (5 bases). Germline V gives CDR1 SGHNT, CDR2 YYREEE (reference sequence). Trimming took 0 bases from V and 2 from J, leaving 14 bases between them. The CDR3 length is 16 residues. The CDR3 spells CASSLEAEEAQETQYF. CDR3 nucleotides: TGTGCCAGCAGCTTGGAGGCGGAGGAGGCTCAAGAGACCCAGTACTTC. Full variable domain (remainder filled in from reference TRBV5-4 and TRBJ2-5): ETGVTQSPTHLIKTRGQQVTLRCSSQSGHNTVSWYQQALGQGPQFIFQYYREEENGRGNFPPRFSGLQFPNYSSELNVNALELDDSALYLCASSLEAEEAQETQYFGPGTRLLVL.

This chain connects TRBV28 to TRBJ2-7; TRBD2 matches at 12 bases. V gave up 1 base and J gave up 4 bases; unmatched junction bases: 5. From germline, CDR1 is MDHEN and CDR2 SYDVKM. The CDR3 sequence is 16 residues long. The CDR3 coding sequence is TGTGCCAGCAGTTTATCGACTAGCGGGAGTCTTTACGAGCAGTACTTC. The encoded protein is CASSLSTSGSLYEQYF.

The V gene is TRBV29-1, the J gene TRBJ2-7, with a tentative D call TRBD2 (6 bases). The CDR3 runs to 13 residues. Trimming shortened V by 7 bases and J by 4 bases, and 17 bases separated the two germline ends. Germline CDR1 is SQVTM and CDR2 is ANQGSEA. The CDR3: CSGVWVGGYEQYF. CDR3 DNA: TGCAGCGGGGTGTGGGTGGGGGGATACGAGCAGTACTTC.

The genes are TRBV7-9 and TRBJ1-2, with 10 bases fitting TRBD1. The CDR3 sequence is 14 residues long. Germline V gene sequence: CDR1 SEHNR, CDR2 FQNEAQ (reference sequence). Trimming at V came to 8 bases and at J to 0 bases, leaving 3 bases not matched to a gene. Written as DNA, the CDR3 is TGTGCCAGCGTCGGGACAGGGGCTAACTATGGCTACACCTTC. Residues: CASVGTGANYGYTF.

The chain employs TRBV7-9 and TRBJ1-1, with TRBD1 matching 8 bases. Germline lookup yields CDR1 SEHNR and CDR2 FQNEAQ (reference sequence). This CDR3 has 15 amino acids. V shed 4 bases, J shed 1 base, and the junction held 5 bases outside the gene matches. The CDR3 here is CASSSPGTGNTEAFF. The CDR3, as DNA: TGTGCCAGCAGCTCTCCCGGGACAGGGAACACTGAAGCTTTCTTT.

The chain uses TRBV4-1 and TRBJ2-7, with a weak D call TRBD1 (5 bases). The CDR3 is 15 amino acids. V was pared by 3 bases and J by 1 base, with 13 bases between. Germline V gene lookup returns CDR1 MGHRA and CDR2 YSYEKL. CDR3 region: CASSQPTGSSYEQYF. The CDR3 DNA reads TGCGCCAGCAGCCAGCCCACAGGATCTTCCTACGAGCAGTACTTC.

This chain connects TRBV6-5 to TRBJ1-1, with 7 nucleotides matching TRBD1. In germline, CDR1 is MNHEY, CDR2 SVGAGI. The CDR3 runs 14 residues. Germline trimming cut 6 bases from V and 5 bases from J; bases unmatched to any gene: 9. The DNA for the CDR3 is TGTGCCAGCAGGCCGACAGGGCCCAGAACTGAAGCTTTCTTT. This gives the protein CASRPTGPRTEAFF.

The CDR3 is CASSSTGSGQETQYF. The CDR3 DNA sequence: TGTGCCAGCAGTTCGACAGGGTCGGGCCAAGAGACCCAGTACTTC. This chain links TRBV28 with TRBJ2-5, with 7 positions matching TRBD1. Germline values: CDR1 MDHEN, CDR2 SYDVKM. The CDR3 has 15 amino acids. V was clipped by 4 bases and J by 1 base; unmatched bases: 6.

The rearrangement joins TRBV11-3 to TRBJ1-3, with D unresolved. The V end was cut by 5 bases, the J end by 4 bases, with 15 bases between. The CDR3 is 15 amino acids. From germline, CDR1 is SGHNT and CDR2 YENEEA. CDR3 amino acids: CASSTVFPTGNTIYF. CDR3 nucleotide sequence: TGTGCCAGCAGCACCGTTTTTCCTACGGGAAACACCATATATTTT.

The chain is built from TRBV28 and TRBJ2-7; D might be TRBD2 (6 bases). Germline-derived CDR1 and CDR2 are MDHEN and SYDVKM. The CDR3 runs 15 residues. The V and J ends lost 6 bases and 4 bases respectively, with 19 bases between them. CDR3 residues: CASSSLAAGKYEQYF. DNA for the CDR3: TGTGCCAGCAGCTCCCTGGCGGCGGGGAAATACGAGCAGTACTTC.

V is TRBV12-5 and J is TRBJ2-7; TRBD1 aligns across 8 bases. V shed 5 bases, J shed 4 bases, and the junction held 10 bases outside the gene matches. This CDR3 contains 15 residues. Germline V lookup: CDR1 LGHNT, CDR2 FRNRAP. In DNA form, the CDR3 reads TGTGCTAGTGGTCCTGGGACAGGCTACTTATACGAGCAGTACTTC. Translation gives CASGPGTGYLYEQYF.

The V gene is TRBV12-3 or TRBV12-4, the J gene TRBJ2-7, with a tentative D call TRBD1 (6 bases). The germline V and J ends were trimmed by 5 bases and 4 bases, with 9 bases remaining between them. This CDR3 has 12 amino acids. The chain's CDR3 is CASSPDSYEQYF. The CDR3 DNA sequence: TGTGCCAGCAGTCCGGACAGTTACGAGCAGTACTTC.

V is TRBV15 and J is TRBJ2-1; perhaps TRBD2 as D (6 bases). V was clipped by 6 bases and J by 8 bases, with 14 bases between them. Germline V gene lookup returns CDR1 LNHNV and CDR2 YYDKDF (reference sequence). This CDR3 contains 13 residues. CDR3 protein: CATRATSSDEQFF. The CDR3 DNA sequence: TGTGCCACCAGGGCGACTAGTTCTGATGAGCAGTTCTTC.

The V call is TRBV28, the J call TRBJ2-1, with 9 bases aligning to TRBD2. Germline CDR1 and CDR2: MDHEN and SYDVKM. J lost 4 bases, V lost 5 bases, and 12 bases had no gene match. This CDR3 is built from 17 residues. CDR3 amino acids: CASSPTGAGGGYNEQFF. The CDR3 nucleotides are TGTGCCAGCAGTCCAACAGGGGCGGGAGGGGGTTACAATGAGCAGTTCTTC.

This clone came up a few times. The J gene is TRBJ2-7, the V gene TRBV4-1, with a weak D call TRBD1 (6 bases). The CDR3 totals 15 residues. Germline values: CDR1 MGHRA, CDR2 YSYEKL. V was clipped by 0 bases and J by 3 bases, with 12 bases between them. CDR3 coding DNA: TGCGCCAGCAGCCAAGACCATTTACAGGGCTACGAGCAGTACTTC. Amino acids: CASSQDHLQGYEQYF.

The chain joins TRBV6-5 to TRBJ2-7; 12 positions match TRBD1. The V and J ends lost 4 bases and 2 bases, in that order; junction bases with no gene match: 3. CDR1 is MNHEY, CDR2 SVGAGI, per germline. The CDR3 is 15 amino acids. In nucleotides, the CDR3 is TGTGCCAGCAGTTCGGGACAGGGGGCCCCCTACGAGCAGTACTTC. Its translation: CASSSGQGAPYEQYF.

The genes are TRBV19 and TRBJ2-7; 9 bases fit TRBD2. Trimming took 5 bases from V and 0 from J; bases not matched to a gene: 11. The CDR3 has 17 amino acids. From germline, CDR1 is LNHDA and CDR2 SQIVND (reference sequence). The CDR3 nucleotides are TGTGCCAGTAGTGTTAGCGGGAGTCTTCTTCCCTCCTACGAGCAGTACTTC. Its translation is CASSVSGSLLPSYEQYF.

The chain links TRBV5-1 to TRBJ2-2; TRBD2 matches 10 bases. Germline V lookup: CDR1 SGHRS, CDR2 YFSETQ. The CDR3 has 14 amino acids. V shed 3 bases, J shed 5 bases, and the junction held 1 base outside the gene matches. The CDR3 DNA reads TGCGCCAGCAGCTCTAGCGGGAGTACCGGGGAGCTGTTTTTT. Its protein product is CASSSSGSTGELFF.

Only one count was recorded for this clone. The identical CDR3 is also encoded by other nucleotide sequences in the sample. This chain links TRBV20-1 with TRBJ1-1, with D possibly being TRBD1 (6 bases). The CDR3 consists of 11 residues. Germline V lookup: CDR1 DFQATT, CDR2 SNEGSKA (reference sequence). Trimming took off 3 bases at V and 7 bases at J, with 9 bases between the two ends. The CDR3 sequence is CSASRGGEAFF. The CDR3 DNA sequence: TGCAGTGCTAGCAGGGGCGGTGAAGCTTTCTTT.

The chain links TRBV5-5 to TRBJ1-1; the D gene is possibly TRBD1 (5 bases). The germline CDR1 and CDR2 sequences are SGHKS and YYEKEE (reference sequence). The V end was cut by 7 bases, the J end by 5 bases, with 12 bases between. CDR3 size: 12 residues. In nucleotides, the CDR3 is TGTGCCAGCTCCAGGCAGGGTACTGAAGCTTTCTTT. Protein product: CASSRQGTEAFF.

V gene TRBV3-1 (or the pseudogene TRBV3-2) combines with J gene TRBJ2-5, with a possible D match to TRBD2 (5 bases). V dropped 3 bases and J dropped 7 bases, with 9 bases sitting between them. Germline V gene sequence: CDR1 LGHDT, CDR2 YNNKEL (reference sequence). CDR3 length: 12 amino acids. The CDR3 DNA reads as TGTGCCAGCAGCCATTCAGAGGGGACCCAGTACTTC. It specifies CASSHSEGTQYF.

J is TRBJ2-7 and V is TRBV6-2 or TRBV6-3; TRBD2 matches 7 bases. The CDR3 totals 12 residues. V lost 6 bases and J lost 7; bases outside the gene matches: 6. The germline V gene encodes CDR1 MNHEY and CDR2 SVGEGT. This CDR3 is CASSLPRGEQYF. The DNA of the CDR3 is TGTGCCAGCAGCTTACCGCGGGGGGAGCAGTACTTC.

This clone turned up a few times. This chain connects TRBV12-3 or TRBV12-4 to TRBJ1-5; TRBD1 aligns across 7 bases. The V gene end was trimmed by 4 bases and the J gene end by 5 bases; junction bases not matched to a gene: 2. This CDR3 contains 13 residues. The CDR3 sequence: CASSWTGDQPQHF. In nucleotides, the CDR3 is TGTGCCAGCAGTTGGACAGGCGATCAGCCCCAGCATTTT.